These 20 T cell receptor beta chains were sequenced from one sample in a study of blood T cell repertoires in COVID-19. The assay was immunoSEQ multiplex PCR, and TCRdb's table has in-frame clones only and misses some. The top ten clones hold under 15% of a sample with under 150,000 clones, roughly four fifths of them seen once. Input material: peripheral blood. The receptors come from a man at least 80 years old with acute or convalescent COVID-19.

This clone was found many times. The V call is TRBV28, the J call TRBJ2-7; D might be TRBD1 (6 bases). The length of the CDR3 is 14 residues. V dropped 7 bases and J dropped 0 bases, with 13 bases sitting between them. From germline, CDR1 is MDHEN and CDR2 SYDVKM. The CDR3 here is CASTTYRVSYEQYF. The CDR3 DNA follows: TGTGCCAGCACCACTTACAGGGTCTCCTACGAGCAGTACTTC.

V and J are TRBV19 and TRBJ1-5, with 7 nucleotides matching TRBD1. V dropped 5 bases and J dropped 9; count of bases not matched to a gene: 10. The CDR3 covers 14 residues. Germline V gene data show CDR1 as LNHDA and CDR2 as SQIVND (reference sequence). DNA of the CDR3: TGTGCCAGTAGTGCCCGGGGACAGCTAATGCCCCAGCATTTT. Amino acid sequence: CASSARGQLMPQHF. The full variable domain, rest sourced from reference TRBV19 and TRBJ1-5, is DGGITQSPKYLFRKEGQNVTLSCEQNLNHDAMYWYRQDPGQGLRLIYYSQIVNDFQKGDIAEGYSVSREKKESFPLTVTSAQKNPTAFYLCASSARGQLMPQHFGDGTRLSIL.

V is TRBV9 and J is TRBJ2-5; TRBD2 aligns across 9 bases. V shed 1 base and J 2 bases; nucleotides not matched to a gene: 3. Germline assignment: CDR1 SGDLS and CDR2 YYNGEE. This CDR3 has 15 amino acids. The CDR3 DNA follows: TGTGCCAGCAGCGTATGGGCGGGGGGGCAAGAGACCCAGTACTTC. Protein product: CASSVWAGGQETQYF. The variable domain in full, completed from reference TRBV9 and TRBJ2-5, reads DSGVTQTPKHLITATGQRVTLRCSPRSGDLSVYWYQQSLDQGLQFLIQYYNGEERAKGNILERFSAQQFPDLHSELNLSSLELGDSALYFCASSVWAGGQETQYFGPGTRLLVL.

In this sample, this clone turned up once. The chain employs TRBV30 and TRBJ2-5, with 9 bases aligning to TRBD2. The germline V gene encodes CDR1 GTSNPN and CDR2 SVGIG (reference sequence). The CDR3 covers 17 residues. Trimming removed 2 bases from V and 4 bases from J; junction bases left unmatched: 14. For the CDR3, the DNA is TGTGCCTGGAGTCGGGCTAGCGGGGCAAGTTGGGGAGAGACCCAGTACTTC. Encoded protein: CAWSRASGASWGETQYF.

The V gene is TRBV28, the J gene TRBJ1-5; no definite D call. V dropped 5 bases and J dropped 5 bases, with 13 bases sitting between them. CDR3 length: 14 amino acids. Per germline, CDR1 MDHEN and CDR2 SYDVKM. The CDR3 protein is CASSPTLSDQPQHF. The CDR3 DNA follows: TGTGCCAGCAGTCCGACCCTGAGCGATCAGCCCCAGCATTTT.

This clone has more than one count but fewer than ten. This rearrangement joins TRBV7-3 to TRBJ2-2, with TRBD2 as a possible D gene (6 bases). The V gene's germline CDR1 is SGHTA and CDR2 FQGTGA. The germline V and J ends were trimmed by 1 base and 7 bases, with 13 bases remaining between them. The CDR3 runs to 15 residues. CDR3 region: CASSLNWAEGGELFF. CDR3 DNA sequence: TGTGCCAGCAGCTTAAACTGGGCGGAGGGCGGGGAGCTGTTTTTT.

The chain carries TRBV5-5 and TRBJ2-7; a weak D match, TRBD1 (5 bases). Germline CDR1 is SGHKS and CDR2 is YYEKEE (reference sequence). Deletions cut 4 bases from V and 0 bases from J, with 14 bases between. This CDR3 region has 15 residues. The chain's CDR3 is CASSPLGAGSYEQYF. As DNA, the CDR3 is TGTGCCAGCAGCCCCTTAGGGGCAGGCTCCTACGAGCAGTACTTC.

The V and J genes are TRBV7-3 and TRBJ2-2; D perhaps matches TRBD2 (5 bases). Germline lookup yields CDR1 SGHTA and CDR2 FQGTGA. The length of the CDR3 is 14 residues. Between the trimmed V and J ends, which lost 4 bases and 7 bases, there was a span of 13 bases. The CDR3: CASSSTLAGGELFF. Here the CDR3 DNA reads TGTGCCAGCAGCTCAACTCTAGCAGGCGGGGAGCTGTTTTTT.

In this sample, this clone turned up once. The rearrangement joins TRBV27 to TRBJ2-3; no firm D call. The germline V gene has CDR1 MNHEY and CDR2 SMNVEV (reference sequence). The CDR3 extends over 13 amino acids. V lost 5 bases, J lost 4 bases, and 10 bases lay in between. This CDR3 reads CASSPQRADTQYF. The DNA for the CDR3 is TGTGCCAGCAGTCCGCAACGGGCAGATACGCAGTATTTT.

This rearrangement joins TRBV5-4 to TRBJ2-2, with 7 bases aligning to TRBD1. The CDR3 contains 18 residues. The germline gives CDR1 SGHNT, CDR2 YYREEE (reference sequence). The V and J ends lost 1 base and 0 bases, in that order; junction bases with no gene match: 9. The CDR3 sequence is CASSLRTRGQPNTGELFF. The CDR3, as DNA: TGTGCCAGCAGCTTGAGGACCCGGGGACAGCCGAACACCGGGGAGCTGTTTTTT.

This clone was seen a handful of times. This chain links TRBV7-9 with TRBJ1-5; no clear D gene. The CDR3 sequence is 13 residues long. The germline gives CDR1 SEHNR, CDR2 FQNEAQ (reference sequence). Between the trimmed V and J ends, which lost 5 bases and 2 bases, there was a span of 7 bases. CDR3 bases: TGTGCCAGCAGCACCCAGGGCAATCAGCCCCAGCATTTT. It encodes CASSTQGNQPQHF.

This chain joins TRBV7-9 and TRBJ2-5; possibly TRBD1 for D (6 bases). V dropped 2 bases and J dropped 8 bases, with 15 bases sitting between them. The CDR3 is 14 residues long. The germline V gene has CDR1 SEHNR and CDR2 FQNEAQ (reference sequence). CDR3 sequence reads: CASSLSGVRGTQYF. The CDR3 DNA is TGTGCCAGCAGCTTATCAGGGGTTCGAGGAACCCAGTACTTC.

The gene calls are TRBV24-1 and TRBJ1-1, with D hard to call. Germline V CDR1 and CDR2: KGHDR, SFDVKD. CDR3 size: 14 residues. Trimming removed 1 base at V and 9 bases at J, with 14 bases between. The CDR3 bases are TGTGCCACCAGTGATTTCGGCGAGCCGGGGAAAGCTTTCTTT. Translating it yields CATSDFGEPGKAFF.

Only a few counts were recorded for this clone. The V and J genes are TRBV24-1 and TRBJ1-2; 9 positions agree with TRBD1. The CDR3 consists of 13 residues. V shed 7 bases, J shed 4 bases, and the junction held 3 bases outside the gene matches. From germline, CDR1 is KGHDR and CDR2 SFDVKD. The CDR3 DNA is TGTGCCACCAGGGGACAGGGAGCCTATGGCTACACCTTC. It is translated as CATRGQGAYGYTF.

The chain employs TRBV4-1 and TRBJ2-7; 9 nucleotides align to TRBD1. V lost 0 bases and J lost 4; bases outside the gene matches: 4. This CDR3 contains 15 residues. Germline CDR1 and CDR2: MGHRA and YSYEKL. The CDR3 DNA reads TGCGCCAGCAGCCAAGAAACAGGGGGCAGGTACGAGCAGTACTTC. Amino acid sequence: CASSQETGGRYEQYF.

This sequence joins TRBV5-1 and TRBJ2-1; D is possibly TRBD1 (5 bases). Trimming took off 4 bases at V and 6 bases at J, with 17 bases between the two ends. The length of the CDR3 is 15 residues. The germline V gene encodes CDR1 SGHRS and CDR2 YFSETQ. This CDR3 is CASSPGKAQGNEQFF. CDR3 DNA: TGCGCCAGCAGCCCAGGGAAGGCACAAGGCAATGAGCAGTTCTTC. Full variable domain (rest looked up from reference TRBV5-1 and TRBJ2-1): KAGVTQTPRYLIKTRGQQVTLSCSPISGHRSVSWYQQTPGQGLQFLFEYFSETQRNKGNFPGRFSGRQFSNSRSEMNVSTLELGDSALYLCASSPGKAQGNEQFFGPGTRLTVL.

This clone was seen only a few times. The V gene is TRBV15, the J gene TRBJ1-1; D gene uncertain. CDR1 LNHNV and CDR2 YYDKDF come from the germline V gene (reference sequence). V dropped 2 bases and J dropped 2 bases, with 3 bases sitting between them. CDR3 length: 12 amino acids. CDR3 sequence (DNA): TGTGCCACCAGCAGAATAAACACTGAAGCTTTCTTT. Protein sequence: CATSRINTEAFF.

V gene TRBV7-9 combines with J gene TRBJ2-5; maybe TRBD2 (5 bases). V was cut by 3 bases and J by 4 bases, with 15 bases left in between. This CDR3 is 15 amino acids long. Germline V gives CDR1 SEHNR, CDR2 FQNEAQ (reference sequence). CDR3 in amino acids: CASSLNSAEGETQYF. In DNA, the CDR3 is TGTGCCAGCAGCTTGAACAGCGCCGAGGGAGAGACCCAGTACTTC.

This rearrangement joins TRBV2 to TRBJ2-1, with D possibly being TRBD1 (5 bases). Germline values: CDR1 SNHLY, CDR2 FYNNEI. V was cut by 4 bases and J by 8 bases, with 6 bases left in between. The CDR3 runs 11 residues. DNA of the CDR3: TGTGCCAGCAGTGCAGGGCATGAGCAGTTCTTC. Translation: CASSAGHEQFF.

The CDR3 here is CASSYLTPELDTQYF. The CDR3 bases are TGTGCCAGCAGTTACTTGACACCGGAACTAGATACGCAGTATTTT. The V and J genes are TRBV6-5 and TRBJ2-3; D is unresolved. Germline lookup yields CDR1 MNHEY and CDR2 SVGAGI. CDR3 size: 15 residues. V was shortened by 1 base and J by 5 bases, with 13 bases between the two germline ends.